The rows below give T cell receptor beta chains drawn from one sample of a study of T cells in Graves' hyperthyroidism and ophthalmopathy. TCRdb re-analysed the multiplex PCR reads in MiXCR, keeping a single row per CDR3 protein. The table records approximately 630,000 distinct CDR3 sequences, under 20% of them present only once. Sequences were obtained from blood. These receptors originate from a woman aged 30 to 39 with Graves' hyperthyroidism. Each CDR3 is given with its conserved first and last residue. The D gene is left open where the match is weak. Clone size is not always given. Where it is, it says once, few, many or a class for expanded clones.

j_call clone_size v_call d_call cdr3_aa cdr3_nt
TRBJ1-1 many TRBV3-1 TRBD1 CASSFGTGDTEAFF TGTGCCAGCAGCTTCGGGACAGGGGACACTGAAGCTTTCTTT
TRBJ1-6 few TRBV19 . CASSTRRESNSPLHF TGTGCCAGTAGCACGAGACGGGAATCTAATTCACCCCTCCACTTT
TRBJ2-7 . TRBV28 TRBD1 CASSYTGGASRYEQYF TGTGCCAGCAGTTATACAGGGGGCGCTTCCCGATACGAGCAGTACTTC
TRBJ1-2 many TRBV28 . CASEGHHGGYGYTF TGTGCCAGCGAGGGACACCATGGGGGCTATGGCTACACCTTC
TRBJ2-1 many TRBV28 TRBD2 CASNGLAGVYNEQFF TGTGCCAGCAATGGACTAGCGGGCGTCTACAATGAGCAGTTCTTC
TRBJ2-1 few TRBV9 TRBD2 CASSVGTSNEQFF TGTGCCAGCAGCGTAGGGACTAGCAATGAGCAGTTCTTC
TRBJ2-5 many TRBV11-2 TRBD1 CASSLRSRGETQYF TGTGCCAGCAGCCTCCGGAGCAGGGGGGAGACCCAGTACTTC
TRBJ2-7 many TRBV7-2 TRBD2 CASSLELAGLYEQYF TGTGCCAGCAGCTTAGAGCTAGCGGGCCTCTACGAGCAGTACTTC
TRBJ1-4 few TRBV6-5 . CASSYIGGSTEKLFF TGTGCCAGCAGTTACATCGGGGGCTCGACTGAAAAACTGTTTTTT
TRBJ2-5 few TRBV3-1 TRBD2 CASSLRTSFETQYF TGTGCCAGCAGCTTACGGACTAGCTTTGAGACCCAGTACTTC
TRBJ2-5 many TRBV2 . CASSAKGAGYQETQYF TGTGCCAGCAGTGCCAAAGGCGCAGGGTACCAAGAGACCCAGTACTTC